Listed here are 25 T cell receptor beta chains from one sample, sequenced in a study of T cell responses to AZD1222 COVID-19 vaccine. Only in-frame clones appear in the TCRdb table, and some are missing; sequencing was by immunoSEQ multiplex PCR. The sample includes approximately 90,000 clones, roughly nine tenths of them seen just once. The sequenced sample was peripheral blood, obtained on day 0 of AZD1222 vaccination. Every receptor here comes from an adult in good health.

CDR3 protein: CASSSQSLYTEAFF. The CDR3 region has the DNA TGCGCCAGCAGCTCCCAAAGTTTGTACACTGAAGCTTTCTTT. The chain employs TRBV5-1 and TRBJ1-1; D gene unclear. The length of the CDR3 is 14 residues. V was clipped by 3 bases and J by 3 bases, with 12 bases between them. The germline V gene encodes CDR1 SGHRS and CDR2 YFSETQ.

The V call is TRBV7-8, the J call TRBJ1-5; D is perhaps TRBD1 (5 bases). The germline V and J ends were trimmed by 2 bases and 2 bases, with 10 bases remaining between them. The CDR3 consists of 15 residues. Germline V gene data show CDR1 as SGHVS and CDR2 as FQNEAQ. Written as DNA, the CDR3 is TGTGCCAGCAGCTTATACCAGGGAGGCAATCAGCCCCAGCATTTT. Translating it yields CASSLYQGGNQPQHF.

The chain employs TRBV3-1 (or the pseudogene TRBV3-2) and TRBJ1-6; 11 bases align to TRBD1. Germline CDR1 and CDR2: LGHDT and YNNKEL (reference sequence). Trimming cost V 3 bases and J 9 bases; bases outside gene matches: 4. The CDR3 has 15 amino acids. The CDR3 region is CASSQGGTGGSPLHF. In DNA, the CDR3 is TGTGCCAGCAGCCAGGGTGGGACAGGGGGTTCACCCCTCCACTTT.

CDR3 protein: CASSRTGPQETQYF. The CDR3 DNA follows: TGTGCCAGCAGCCGTACGGGGCCCCAAGAGACCCAGTACTTC. The rearrangement uses TRBV3-1 (or the pseudogene TRBV3-2) and TRBJ2-5; the D gene could be TRBD1 or TRBD2 (5 bases each). Germline V gene lookup returns CDR1 LGHDT and CDR2 YNNKEL (reference sequence). The CDR3 consists of 14 residues. V was clipped by 4 bases and J by 1 base, with 10 bases between them.

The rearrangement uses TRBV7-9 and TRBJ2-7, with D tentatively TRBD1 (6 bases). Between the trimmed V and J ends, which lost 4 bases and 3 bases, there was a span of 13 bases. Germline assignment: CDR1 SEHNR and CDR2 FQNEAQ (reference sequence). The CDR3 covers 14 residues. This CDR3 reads CASSSTTGLYEQYF. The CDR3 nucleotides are TGTGCCAGCAGCTCTACGACAGGACTCTACGAGCAGTACTTC.

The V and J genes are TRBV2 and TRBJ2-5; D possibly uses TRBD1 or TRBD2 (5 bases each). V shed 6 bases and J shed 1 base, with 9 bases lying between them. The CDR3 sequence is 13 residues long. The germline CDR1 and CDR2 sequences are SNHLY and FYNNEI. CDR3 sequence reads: CASSRDGQETQYF. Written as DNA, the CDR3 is TGTGCCAGCAGCAGGGACGGCCAAGAGACCCAGTACTTC. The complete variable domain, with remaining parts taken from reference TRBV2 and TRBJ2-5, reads EPEVTQTPSHQVTQMGQEVILRCVPISNHLYFYWYRQILGQKVEFLVSFYNNEISEKSEIFDDQFSVERPDGSNFTLKIRSTKLEDSAMYFCASSRDGQETQYFGPGTRLLVL.

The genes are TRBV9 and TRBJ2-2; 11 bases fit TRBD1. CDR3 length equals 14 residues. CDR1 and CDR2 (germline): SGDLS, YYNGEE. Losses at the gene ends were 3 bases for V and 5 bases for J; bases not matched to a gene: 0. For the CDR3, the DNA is TGTGCCAGCAGCGGGGACAGGGGGACCGGGGAGCTGTTTTTT. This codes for CASSGDRGTGELFF. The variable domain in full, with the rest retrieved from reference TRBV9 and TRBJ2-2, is DSGVTQTPKHLITATGQRVTLRCSPRSGDLSVYWYQQSLDQGLQFLIQYYNGEERAKGNILERFSAQQFPDLHSELNLSSLELGDSALYFCASSGDRGTGELFFGEGSRLTVL.

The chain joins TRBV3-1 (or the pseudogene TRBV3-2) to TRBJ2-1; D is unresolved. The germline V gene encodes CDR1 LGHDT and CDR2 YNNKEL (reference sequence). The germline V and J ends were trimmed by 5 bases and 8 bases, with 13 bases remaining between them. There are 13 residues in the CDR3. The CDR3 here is CASSLTSWDEQFF. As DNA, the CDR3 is TGTGCCAGCAGCTTAACCTCTTGGGATGAGCAGTTCTTC.

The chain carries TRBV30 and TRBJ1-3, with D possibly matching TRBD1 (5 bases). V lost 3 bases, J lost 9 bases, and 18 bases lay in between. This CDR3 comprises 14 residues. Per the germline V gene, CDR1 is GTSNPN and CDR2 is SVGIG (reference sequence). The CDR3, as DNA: TGTGCCTGGAGCCGGGGACCCATCCTAAGCACCATATATTTT. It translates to CAWSRGPILSTIYF. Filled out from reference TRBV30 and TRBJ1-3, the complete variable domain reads SQTIHQWPATLVQPVGSPLSLECTVEGTSNPNLYWYRQAAGRGLQLLFYSVGIGQISSEVPQNLSASRPQDRQFILSSKKLLLSDSGFYLCAWSRGPILSTIYFGEGSWLTVV.

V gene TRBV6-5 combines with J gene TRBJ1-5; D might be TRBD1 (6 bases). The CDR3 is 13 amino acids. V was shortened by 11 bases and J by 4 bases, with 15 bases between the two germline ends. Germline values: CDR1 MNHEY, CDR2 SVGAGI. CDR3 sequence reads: CAGGTLLNQPQHF. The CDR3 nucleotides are TGTGCCGGCGGGACACTATTGAATCAGCCCCAGCATTTT.

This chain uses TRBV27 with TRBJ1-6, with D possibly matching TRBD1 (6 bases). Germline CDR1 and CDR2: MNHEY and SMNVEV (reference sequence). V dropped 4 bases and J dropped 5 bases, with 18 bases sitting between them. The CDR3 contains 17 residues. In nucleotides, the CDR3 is TGTGCCAGCAGTTATACAGGGTGGGGTTCCGATAATTCACCCCTCCACTTT. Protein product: CASSYTGWGSDNSPLHF.

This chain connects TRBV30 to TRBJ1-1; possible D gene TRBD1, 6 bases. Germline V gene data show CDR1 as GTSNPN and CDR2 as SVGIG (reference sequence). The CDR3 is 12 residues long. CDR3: CAQDRLNTEAFF. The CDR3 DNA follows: TGTGCACAGGACAGACTGAACACTGAAGCTTTCTTT.

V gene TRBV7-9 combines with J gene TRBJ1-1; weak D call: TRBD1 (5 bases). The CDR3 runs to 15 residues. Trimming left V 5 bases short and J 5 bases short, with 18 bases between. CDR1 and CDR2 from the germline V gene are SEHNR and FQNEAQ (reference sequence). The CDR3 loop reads CASSDAAAGETEAFF. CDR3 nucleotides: TGTGCCAGCAGCGATGCCGCCGCGGGGGAGACTGAAGCTTTCTTT.

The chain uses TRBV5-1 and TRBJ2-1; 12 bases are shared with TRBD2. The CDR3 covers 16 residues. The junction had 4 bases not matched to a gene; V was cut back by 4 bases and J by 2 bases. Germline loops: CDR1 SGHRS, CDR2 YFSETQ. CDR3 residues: CASSHRTSGTYNEQFF. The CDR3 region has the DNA TGCGCCAGCAGCCACCGGACTAGCGGGACCTACAATGAGCAGTTCTTC.

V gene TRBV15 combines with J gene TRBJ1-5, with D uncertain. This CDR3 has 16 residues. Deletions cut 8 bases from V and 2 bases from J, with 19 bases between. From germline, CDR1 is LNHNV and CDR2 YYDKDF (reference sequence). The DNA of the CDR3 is TGTGCCACCGGGGAAAGGCAGCAGACGGGCAATCAGCCCCAGCATTTT. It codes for CATGERQQTGNQPQHF.

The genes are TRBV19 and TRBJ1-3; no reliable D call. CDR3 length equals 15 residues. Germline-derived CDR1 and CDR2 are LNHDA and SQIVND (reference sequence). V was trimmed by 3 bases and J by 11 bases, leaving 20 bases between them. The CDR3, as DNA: TGTGCCAGTAGTATGAGGGAGTTGGCAAGTATCGCCATATATTTT. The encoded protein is CASSMRELASIAIYF. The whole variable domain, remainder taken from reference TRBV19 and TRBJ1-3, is DGGITQSPKYLFRKEGQNVTLSCEQNLNHDAMYWYRQDPGQGLRLIYYSQIVNDFQKGDIAEGYSVSREKKESFPLTVTSAQKNPTAFYLCASSMRELASIAIYFGEGSWLTVV.

CDR3 protein: CASSPSGLEDEQYF. The CDR3 nucleotides read TGTGCCAGCAGTCCTTCGGGACTAGAAGACGAGCAGTACTTC. The gene calls are TRBV6-5 and TRBJ2-7; TRBD2 agrees at 8 bases. Germline V gene lookup returns CDR1 MNHEY and CDR2 SVGAGI. The CDR3 is 14 amino acids. Unmatched junction bases numbered 8, after V lost 5 bases and J lost 5 bases.

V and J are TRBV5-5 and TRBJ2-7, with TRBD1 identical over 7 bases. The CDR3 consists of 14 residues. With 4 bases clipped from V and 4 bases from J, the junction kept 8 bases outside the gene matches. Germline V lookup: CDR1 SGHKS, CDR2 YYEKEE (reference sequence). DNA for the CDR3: TGTGCCAGCAGCACGGACAGGCCACCGTACGAGCAGTACTTC. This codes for CASSTDRPPYEQYF.

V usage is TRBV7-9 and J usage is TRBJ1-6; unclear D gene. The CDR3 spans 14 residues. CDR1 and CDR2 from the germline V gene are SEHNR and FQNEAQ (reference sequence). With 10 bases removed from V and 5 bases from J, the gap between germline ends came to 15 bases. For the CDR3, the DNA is TGTGCCATCCACCGGGGATCCCATAATTCACCCCTCCACTTT. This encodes CAIHRGSHNSPLHF.

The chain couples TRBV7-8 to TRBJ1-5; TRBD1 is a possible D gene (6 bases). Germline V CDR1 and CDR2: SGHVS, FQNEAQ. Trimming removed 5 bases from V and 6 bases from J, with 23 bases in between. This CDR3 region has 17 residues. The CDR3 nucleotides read TGTGCCAGCAGCGCCTCTTTCGGGGGGGCTGATACTCAGCCCCAGCATTTT. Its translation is CASSASFGGADTQPQHF.

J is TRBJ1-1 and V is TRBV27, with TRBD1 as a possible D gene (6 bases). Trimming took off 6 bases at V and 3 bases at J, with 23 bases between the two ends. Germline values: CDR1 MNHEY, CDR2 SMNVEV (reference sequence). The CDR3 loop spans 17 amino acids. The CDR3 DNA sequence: TGTGCCAGCAGGGAGACAGGCCTAGGGGCCGAGGACACTGAAGCTTTCTTT. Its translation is CASRETGLGAEDTEAFF.

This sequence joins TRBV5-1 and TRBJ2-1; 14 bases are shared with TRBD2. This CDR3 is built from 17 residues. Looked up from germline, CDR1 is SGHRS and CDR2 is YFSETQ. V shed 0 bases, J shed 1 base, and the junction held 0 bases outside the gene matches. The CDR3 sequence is CASSLGTSGRSYNEQFF. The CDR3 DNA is TGCGCCAGCAGCTTGGGGACTAGCGGGAGGTCCTACAATGAGCAGTTCTTC.

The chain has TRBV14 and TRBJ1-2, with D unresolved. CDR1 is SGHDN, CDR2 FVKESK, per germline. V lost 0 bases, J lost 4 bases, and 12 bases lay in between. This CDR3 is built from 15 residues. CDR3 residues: CASSQDPDARYGYTF. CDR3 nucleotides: TGTGCCAGCAGCCAAGACCCAGACGCGCGCTATGGCTACACCTTC.

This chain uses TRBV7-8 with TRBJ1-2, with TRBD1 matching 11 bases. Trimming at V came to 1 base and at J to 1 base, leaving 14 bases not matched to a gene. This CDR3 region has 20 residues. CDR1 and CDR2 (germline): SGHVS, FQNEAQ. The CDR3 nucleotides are TGTGCCAGCAGCTTAGTTCCCCCCATGGGACAGGGGGTCCTTAACTATGGCTACACCTTC. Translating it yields CASSLVPPMGQGVLNYGYTF.

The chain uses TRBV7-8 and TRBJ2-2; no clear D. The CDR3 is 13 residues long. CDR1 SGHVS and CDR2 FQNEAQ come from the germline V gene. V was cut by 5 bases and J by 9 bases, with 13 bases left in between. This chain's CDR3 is CASSLPIHRELFF. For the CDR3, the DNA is TGTGCCAGCAGCCTTCCTATCCACCGGGAGCTGTTTTTT.